The 25 T cell receptor beta chains in this list originate from one sample, sequenced in a study of neoadjuvant anti-PD-1 for oral cavity cancer. Measured with immunoSEQ multiplex PCR; TCRdb has only the in-frame clones, and not every one. The table has roughly 60,000 clones, roughly 84% seen once; the top ten hold just over 2.5%. Sequencing was performed on PBMCs, taken before nivolumab (anti-PD-1) treatment. These receptors all stem from a person aged 40-85 years with oral cavity squamous cell carcinoma.

Turning to this clone: An end of the junction differs from the germline gene, which may be a read error. This sequence joins TRBV7-7 and TRBJ2-1; possible D gene TRBD2, 6 bases. Germline-derived CDR1 and CDR2 are SSHAT and FNYEAQ (reference sequence). The CDR3 sequence is 17 residues long. The CDR3 reads CASSLEVSGDAYNEQFF. The DNA of the CDR3 is TGTGCTAGCAGCTTAGAGGTATCGGGGGACGCCTACAATGAGCAGTTCTTC.

This clone has just one count. This chain connects TRBV7-8 to TRBJ2-1, with D tentatively TRBD1 or TRBD2 (6 bases each). Germline V gene data show CDR1 as SGHVS and CDR2 as FQNEAQ. Deletions cut 1 base from V and 0 bases from J, with 28 bases between. CDR3 size: 22 residues. CDR3 bases: TGTGCCAGCAGCTTAGACGTAGGGGGGAGGCTCTCCACGTTTTCCTCCTACAATGAGCAGTTCTTC. This translates into CASSLDVGGRLSTFSSYNEQFF.

The CDR3 loop reads CASSFPVGRRELFF. The DNA of the CDR3 is TGTGCCAGCAGTTTCCCCGTAGGGCGAAGGGAGCTGTTTTTT. The chain recombines TRBV28 with TRBJ2-2; D remains ambiguous. CDR1 MDHEN and CDR2 SYDVKM come from the germline V gene. CDR3 length: 14 amino acids. V lost 3 bases and J 9 bases, leaving 14 bases between the germline ends.

V is TRBV7-6 and J is TRBJ2-7; 9 bases map to TRBD1. Per the germline V gene, CDR1 is SGHVS and CDR2 is FNYEAQ. V shed 5 bases and J 1 base; nucleotides not matched to a gene: 6. This CDR3 has 15 amino acids. CDR3 DNA sequence: TGTGCCAGCAGCCCTCCAGGGACAGGGTCCTACGAGCAGTACTTC. This encodes CASSPPGTGSYEQYF.

The V and J genes are TRBV5-1 and TRBJ1-5, with TRBD1 matching over 8 bases. CDR3 length equals 13 residues. V trimming: 3 bases; J trimming: 5 bases; junction bases outside the gene matches: 1. CDR1 is SGHRS, CDR2 YFSETQ, per germline. CDR3 residues: CASSSDRDQPQHF. The CDR3 DNA follows: TGCGCCAGCAGCTCGGACAGGGATCAGCCCCAGCATTTT.

The chain carries TRBV7-9 and TRBJ1-4; D gene ambiguous. Per germline, CDR1 SEHNR and CDR2 FQNEAQ (reference sequence). There are 14 residues in the CDR3. Deletions cut 3 bases from V and 5 bases from J, with 10 bases between. This CDR3 reads CASSFQSVNEKLFF. CDR3 DNA: TGTGCCAGCAGCTTCCAGAGCGTAAATGAAAAACTGTTTTTT.

The V and J genes are TRBV14 and TRBJ1-2; D is ambiguous. Germline V gene sequence: CDR1 SGHDN, CDR2 FVKESK. Trimming left V 0 bases short and J 3 bases short, with 11 bases between. The CDR3 has 15 residues. CDR3 region: CASSQEQTRDYGYTF. For the CDR3, the DNA is TGTGCCAGCAGCCAAGAACAGACGCGAGACTATGGCTACACCTTC.

This clone was observed a few times. This chain links TRBV11-2 with TRBJ1-2, with D perhaps matching TRBD1 (5 bases). Trimming removed 4 bases from V and 8 bases from J, with 17 bases in between. Germline-derived CDR1 and CDR2 are SGHAT and FQNNGV. This CDR3 is 14 amino acids long. The CDR3 DNA follows: TGTGCCAGCAGCTCCCACCGGGGACCGAAGGGCTACACCTTC. It codes for CASSSHRGPKGYTF. Combining the CDR3 with reference TRBV11-2 and TRBJ1-2 gives the whole variable domain EAGVAQSPRYKIIEKRQSVAFWCNPISGHATLYWYQQILGQGPKLLIQFQNNGVVDDSQLPKDRFSAERLKGVDSTLKIQPAKLEDSAVYLCASSSHRGPKGYTFGSGTRLTVV.

V gene TRBV5-4 combines with J gene TRBJ1-2, with D perhaps TRBD1 (5 bases). The CDR3 is 17 residues long. Trimming took 10 bases from V and 7 from J, leaving 32 bases between them. Germline V CDR1 and CDR2: SGHNT, YYREEE (reference sequence). The CDR3 DNA reads as TGTGCCGCTCGTTGGGGCCGAGGCCTTAATATTTTGGCTGGCTACACCTTC. This encodes CAARWGRGLNILAGYTF. The full variable domain, in which reference TRBV5-4 and TRBJ1-2 provide the parts outside the CDR3, is ETGVTQSPTHLIKTRGQQVTLRCSSQSGHNTVSWYQQALGQGPQFIFQYYREEENGRGNFPPRFSGLQFPNYSSELNVNALELDDSALYLCAARWGRGLNILAGYTFGSGTRLTVV.

The chain links TRBV4-1 to TRBJ2-3; 7 bases agree with TRBD2. From germline, CDR1 is MGHRA and CDR2 YSYEKL. The CDR3 has 15 residues. V trimming: 5 bases; J trimming: 6 bases; junction bases outside the gene matches: 11. Written as DNA, the CDR3 is TGCGCCAGCAGCGGTCTTCCCAACGGGAGGGATACGCAGTATTTT. As protein: CASSGLPNGRDTQYF.

The chain has TRBV5-6 and TRBJ2-3; no firm D call. This CDR3 has 14 amino acids. V was pared by 4 bases and J by 0 bases, with 9 bases between. Germline V gene data show CDR1 as SGHDT and CDR2 as YYEEEE. For the CDR3, the DNA is TGTGCCAGCAGCGCAAGCTATAGCACAGATACGCAGTATTTT. Translating it yields CASSASYSTDTQYF.

This chain joins TRBV28 and TRBJ2-1; 7 bases match TRBD2. Trimming removed 1 base from V and 1 base from J; junction bases left unmatched: 4. Per the germline V gene, CDR1 is MDHEN and CDR2 is SYDVKM. The CDR3 totals 16 residues. The DNA for the CDR3 is TGTGCCAGCAGTTTATCGCGGGGGAAATCCTACAATGAGCAGTTCTTC. Protein: CASSLSRGKSYNEQFF.

The rearrangement links TRBV5-6 to TRBJ1-5; D gene uncertain. V was clipped by 2 bases and J by 2 bases, with 2 bases between them. The germline V gene has CDR1 SGHDT and CDR2 YYEEEE. This CDR3 has 12 amino acids. CDR3 region: CASSFGNQPQHF. The CDR3, as DNA: TGTGCCAGCAGCTTTGGCAATCAGCCCCAGCATTTT.

The chain has TRBV28 and TRBJ1-6; TRBD1 might be the D (6 bases). The V end was cut by 7 bases, the J end by 10 bases, with 20 bases between. The CDR3 spans 15 residues. Germline V gene data show CDR1 as MDHEN and CDR2 as SYDVKM. The CDR3 spells CASTYPQGMGSPLHF. CDR3 coding DNA: TGTGCCAGCACCTACCCTCAGGGGATGGGATCACCCCTCCACTTT.

This clone appeared many times. The V gene is TRBV27, the J gene TRBJ1-2, with D perhaps matching TRBD1 (6 bases). This CDR3 region has 13 residues. The germline V and J ends were trimmed by 0 bases and 8 bases, with 10 bases remaining between them. Germline CDR1 and CDR2: MNHEY and SMNVEV (reference sequence). CDR3 coding DNA: TGTGCCAGCAGTTTATCCCACAGGGAGGGCTACACCTTC. It translates to CASSLSHREGYTF.

The chain couples TRBV2 to TRBJ2-5, with a tentative D call TRBD1 (5 bases). Germline V gene sequence: CDR1 SNHLY, CDR2 FYNNEI. The CDR3 is made up of 16 amino acids. V lost 4 bases to trimming and J lost 2 bases, with 17 bases between them. The CDR3 region is CASSGAVAGRQETQYF. CDR3 nucleotides: TGTGCCAGCAGTGGCGCGGTGGCAGGGCGTCAAGAGACCCAGTACTTC.

The CDR3 bases are TGTGCCAGCCACCTGACTAGCGGGAGACCCGGGGAGCTGTTTTTT. Translating it yields CASHLTSGRPGELFF. The chain uses TRBV19 and TRBJ2-2; 12 nucleotides align to TRBD2. From germline, CDR1 is LNHDA and CDR2 SQIVND (reference sequence). Germline trimming cut 9 bases from V and 6 bases from J; bases unmatched to any gene: 8. The length of the CDR3 is 15 residues.

This chain uses TRBV27 with TRBJ1-5; D is ambiguous. This CDR3 has 17 residues. Trimming stripped 2 bases from V and 0 bases from J, with 14 bases between. Germline V gene data show CDR1 as MNHEY and CDR2 as SMNVEV (reference sequence). The CDR3 spells CASSLKGISISNQPQHF. The CDR3 nucleotides are TGTGCCAGCAGTTTAAAAGGGATTAGTATTAGCAATCAGCCCCAGCATTTT.

At least ten counts were recorded for this clone. The chain links TRBV7-9 to TRBJ1-1; D possibly corresponds to TRBD1 (5 bases). The V gene's germline CDR1 is SEHNR and CDR2 FQNEAQ (reference sequence). Deletions cut 0 bases from V and 3 bases from J, with 5 bases between. The CDR3 extends over 13 amino acids. CDR3 residues: CASSLAGDTEAFF. The CDR3 DNA follows: TGTGCCAGCAGCTTAGCGGGGGACACTGAAGCTTTCTTT.

The chain recombines TRBV2 with TRBJ2-1; D is unresolved. The germline CDR1 and CDR2 sequences are SNHLY and FYNNEI. Trimming removed 6 bases at V and 4 bases at J, with 13 bases between. CDR3 length: 14 residues. The CDR3 reads CASRVAAVYNEQFF. The CDR3 DNA reads TGTGCCAGCAGGGTGGCGGCAGTGTACAATGAGCAGTTCTTC.

This clone was detected only a few times. The rearrangement joins TRBV5-1 to TRBJ2-2, with 9 nucleotides matching TRBD2. CDR1 is SGHRS, CDR2 YFSETQ, per germline. The trim removed 0 bases at V and 9 bases at J, leaving 21 bases unmatched. The CDR3 spans 20 residues. The chain's CDR3 is CASSLGLAGSLGRGSWELFF. The CDR3 DNA reads as TGCGCCAGCAGCTTGGGTCTAGCGGGGAGCCTTGGTCGGGGTTCCTGGGAGCTGTTTTTT.

This chain connects TRBV5-1 to TRBJ2-2, with 10 nucleotides matching TRBD1. Germline V gene lookup returns CDR1 SGHRS and CDR2 YFSETQ. The ends lost 4 bases at V and 4 bases at J; junction bases unmatched: 10. This CDR3 spans 17 amino acids. Here the CDR3 DNA reads TGCGCCAGCAGCGGGGGACAGGGGCCTTTCGGCACCGGGGAGCTGTTTTTT. It yields the protein CASSGGQGPFGTGELFF. The variable domain in full, with the rest retrieved from reference TRBV5-1 and TRBJ2-2, is KAGVTQTPRYLIKTRGQQVTLSCSPISGHRSVSWYQQTPGQGLQFLFEYFSETQRNKGNFPGRFSGRQFSNSRSEMNVSTLELGDSALYLCASSGGQGPFGTGELFFGEGSRLTVL.

V is TRBV2 and J is TRBJ1-2; D gene ambiguous. The V end lost 2 bases, the J end lost 6 bases, and 10 bases lay between the germline ends. Germline V gives CDR1 SNHLY, CDR2 FYNNEI. The CDR3 is 13 residues long. Here the CDR3 DNA reads TGTGCCAGCAGTGAACAGGTTGATAATGGCTACACCTTC. The encoded protein is CASSEQVDNGYTF.

This chain connects TRBV19 to TRBJ1-3, with TRBD1 as a possible D gene (6 bases). This CDR3 is built from 15 residues. Germline V gives CDR1 LNHDA, CDR2 SQIVND (reference sequence). Deletions cut 5 bases from V and 0 bases from J, with 11 bases between. CDR3 residues: CASSGQINSGNTIYF. Written as DNA, the CDR3 is TGTGCCAGTAGTGGACAGATCAACTCTGGAAACACCATATATTTT.

The CDR3: CASSPRDRGRDQPQHF. CDR3 DNA: TGTGCCAGTAGTCCACGGGACAGGGGACGGGATCAGCCCCAGCATTTT. The V gene is TRBV19, the J gene TRBJ1-5; 10 bases are shared with TRBD1. The junction had 9 bases not matched to a gene; V was cut back by 5 bases and J by 5 bases. This CDR3 is 16 amino acids long. CDR1 is LNHDA and CDR2 is SQIVND in the germline V gene (reference sequence).